The subject of this entry is one T cell receptor beta chain. Its antigen is still unknown. The CDR3 is 16 amino acids. V lost 3 bases to trimming and J lost 4 bases; unmatched junction nucleotides: 8. Germline V gene lookup returns CDR1 SGDLS and CDR2 YYNGEE. The source of the sample is a study of post-analysis software for immune sequencing data. Across the whole study: The courses of disease that were included comprised relapsing-remitting, secondary progressive and progressive-relapsing multiple sclerosis. Study-wide results and limits: Among a handful of TRBV segments more frequent in patients than controls were TRBV5-6, TRBV5-1 and TRBV20-1.

The authors incorporated unique molecular identifiers into the TCR beta cDNA libraries. TCRdb re-analysed the PCR reads in MiXCR, keeping a single row per CDR3 protein. Of around 710,000 distinct CDR3 sequences listed, roughly 46% are singletons. The source of this sequence is a girl aged 5 to 17 with multiple sclerosis. The chain is built from TRBV9 and TRBJ2-1; TRBD2 agrees at 9 bases. Sequencing input: blood. The CDR3 region has the DNA TGTGCCAGCAGCGGGTTTAGCGGGAGTAGTTACAATGAGCAGTTCTTC. This translates into CASSGFSGSSYNEQFF.